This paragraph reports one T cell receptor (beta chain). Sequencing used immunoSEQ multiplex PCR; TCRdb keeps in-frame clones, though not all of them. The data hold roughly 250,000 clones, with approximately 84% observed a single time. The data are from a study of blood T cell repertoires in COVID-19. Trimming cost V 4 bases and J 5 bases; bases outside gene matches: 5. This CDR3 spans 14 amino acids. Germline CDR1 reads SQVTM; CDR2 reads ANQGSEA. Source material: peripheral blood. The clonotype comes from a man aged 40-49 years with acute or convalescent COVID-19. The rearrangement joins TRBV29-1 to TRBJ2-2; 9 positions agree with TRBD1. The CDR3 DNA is TGCAGCGTTGCTGGGACAGGGAAGACCGGGGAGCTGTTTTTT. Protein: CSVAGTGKTGELFF.